This T cell receptor beta chain is drawn from a study of somatic mutations in cytotoxic T cells in rheumatoid arthritis (dated by TCRdb to 2016 to 2017). Context from the whole study: Peripheral blood (about 28 ml EDTA) was collected from patients immediately after diagnosis and before any treatment began. Some V beta antibody-stained T-cell populations were flow-sorted on a FACSAria II or Sony SH800 at nearly 100% purity, and sorted V beta1+ cells also underwent TCRB sequencing. Whether expanded CD8+ T-cell clones in untreated, newly diagnosed rheumatoid arthritis carry somatic mutations was the study question, and clonality was characterized with TCRB deep sequencing. A total of some 63 rheumatoid arthritis patients and 20 or so healthy controls underwent TCRB deep sequencing. Patient and control groups had essentially identical median ages. Paper-wide results and their limitations: Healthy controls showed no age-related increase in CD8+ clonality, whereas patients did (Spearman r ≈ 0.49). Rheumatoid arthritis patients and age-matched healthy controls did not significantly differ in CD8+ T-cell clonality. The finding that TRBV07 was slightly underrepresented in patients was left unadjusted for multiple comparisons. Several identical CD8+ TCRB sequences were found in both blood and synovial fluid, and in about an eighth of the roughly 60 patients the largest CD8+ clone exceeded 20% of CD8+ cells. Viral specificity could not be ruled out by absence from virus-specific databases, and the antigen targets of the expanded CD8+ clones remained unknown.

Sequencing of TCRB CDR3 was done on genomic DNA with the immunoSEQ assay. As for the original processing: Published virus-specific TCRB sequences were compared with patient CD8+ clones larger than 1%, and only a few matches were found. The analyses included only productive TCRB rearrangements. Defining a clone by its unique TCRB CDR3 sequence, the study calculated clonality as a productive clonality index derived from Shannon entropy. The template counts of each clone relative to the total templates per sample were used to calculate repertoire overlap between two samples. V-gene usage measured by flow cytometry correlated with TCRB sequencing V-gene usage, with a Spearman r of 0.5 to 0.65. The table comes from immuneACCESS by way of TCRdb, which keeps in-frame sequences with V and J called. Part of the clones is missing from these tables; in studies checked, under half for an unresolved V gene and the rest for unknown reasons. V and J calls and clone size follow that table, whereas D and trimming were derived from the DNA. Across this sample there are 20,000 to 25,000 clones, with approximately 80% seen only once. Approximately 3.4% of the sample belongs to the ten largest clones.

The CDR3 sequence holds 16 residues, the cysteine and phenylalanine included. Only the CDR3 DNA is retained, 48 bases long and in frame from the first base. V drops 0 bases and J drops 0 bases, leaving 10 bases in between. CDR1 and CDR2 (MRHNA, SNTAGT) derive from the germline V gene. Positive magnetic bead selection on an AutoMACS was used to isolate CD4+ and CD8+ cells, with flow cytometry used to check purity. After a first flow cytometry screen using a TCR V beta antibody panel, clonal expansions were characterized through TCRB deep sequencing of sorted CD8+ fractions. Ficoll-Paque PLUS density gradient separation was used to isolate peripheral blood mononuclear cells. Using Nucleospin Tissue or Tissue XS kits, DNA was extracted from CD4-enriched, CD8-enriched or PBMC samples, with quantification by a Qubit 2.0 fluorometer. This clone was counted between two and nine times. Its specific antigen is unknown. No clone much larger than this one lies a single base away; base qualities are absent.

This sequence originates from an adult with rheumatoid arthritis. The sequenced sample was CD8+ T cells sorted from blood. Rearrangement joined TRBV6-4 to TRBJ2-3; TRBD2 is perhaps the D gene, given 5 matching bases. The CDR3 protein: CASSDSGGSSTDTQYF. The bases are TGTGCCAGCAGTGACTCAGGCGGGTCTAGCACAGATACGCAGTATTTT.